This is a list of T cell receptor beta chains from one sample in a study of CD8+CD57+ T cells in acquired aplastic anemia. Each CDR3 protein is one row after TCRdb ran MiXCR on the reads. The sample records roughly 200,000 distinct CDR3 sequences, around 63% being singletons. The material sequenced was sorted CD4+, CD8+, or CD8+CD57+ T cells (not recorded which) from PBMCs. The receptors originated from a human donor with aplastic anemia. Each CDR3 is given with its conserved first and last residue. Each record gives: J gene, V gene, CDR3 length, clone size, D gene, CDR3 DNA, CDR3 protein. A D gene is named only where the DNA matches it firmly. For some rows the clone size is stated as once, few or many, or as a class when expanded; others skip it.

TRBJ2-2 | TRBV2 | 14 | . | . | TGTGCCAGCAGGGGGGGAAGCAGTACCGGGGAGCTGTTTTTT | CASRGGSSTGELFF
TRBJ2-7 | TRBV20-1 | 13 | . | . | TGCAGTGCTAGTTCCCTGGGGGGCTACGAGCAGTACTTC | CSASSLGGYEQYF
TRBJ1-1 | TRBV7-9 | 16 | many | TRBD1 | TGTGCCAGCAGCTTAGACAAGGAGACAGGGATGACTGAAGCTTTCTTT | CASSLDKETGMTEAFF
TRBJ1-5 | TRBV24-1 | 16 | . | . | TGTGCCACCAGTGATTTGGTCTCTGTCCGGGCTCAGCCCCAGCATTTT | CATSDLVSVRAQPQHF
TRBJ1-6 | TRBV10-3 | 14 | . | TRBD1 | TGTGCCATCAGGCCAGACAGGGGAAATTCACCCCTCCACTTT | CAIRPDRGNSPLHF
TRBJ1-1 | TRBV20-1 | 15 | . | . | TGCAGTGCTAGAATGGGAGGGGCGGTGGACACTGAAGCTTTCTTT | CSARMGGAVDTEAFF
TRBJ1-2 | TRBV20-1 | 12 | . | . | TGCAGTGCCTCGGACGGGGATGGGGGCTACACCTTC | CSASDGDGGYTF
TRBJ2-5 | TRBV5-4 | 16 | . | . | TGTGCCAGCAGCTCCAGACTATCGACAGCCACAGAGACCCAGTACTTC | CASSSRLSTATETQYF
TRBJ2-3 | TRBV7-2 | 18 | . | . | TGTGCCAGCAGCTTAGCGCCCCCTGGAGGGGGAGCCGCTGATACGCAGTATTTT | CASSLAPPGGGAADTQYF
TRBJ2-7 | TRBV20-1 | 13 | . | . | TGCAGTGCCGAGTCCGGGACCTCTTACGAGCAGTACTTC | CSAESGTSYEQYF
TRBJ1-5 | TRBV27 | 14 | . | TRBD1 | TGTGCCAGCAGTTTGACAGGGGTGAACCAGCCCCAGCATTTT | CASSLTGVNQPQHF
TRBJ2-7 | TRBV7-8 | 12 | once | . | TGTGCCAGCAGCTTAGTGAGCGGGGAGCAGTACTTC | CASSLVSGEQYF
TRBJ2-7 | TRBV7-9 | 15 | many | TRBD2 | TGTGCCAGCAGCTTAGGCCTAGCGGGGCACTACGAGCAGTACTTC | CASSLGLAGHYEQYF
TRBJ2-2 | TRBV24-1 | 14 | . | . | TGTGCCACCAGTTTCTCCGGCTCCCCCGGGGAGCTGTTTTTT | CATSFSGSPGELFF
TRBJ2-1 | TRBV2 | 13 | . | . | TGTGCCACGACTCGACCTAATTGGGATGAGCAGTTCTTC | CATTRPNWDEQFF
TRBJ2-3 | TRBV11-2 | 15 | . | TRBD2 | TGTGCCAGCAGCTTCGGTGCGGGAGCGGGAGATACGCAGTATTTT | CASSFGAGAGDTQYF
TRBJ2-7 | TRBV7-6 | 16 | . | TRBD2 | TGTGCCAGCAGCTTAGATGGCGGGGGGGCTGTGTTGGAGCAGTACTTC | CASSLDGGGAVLEQYF
TRBJ1-2 | TRBV7-9 | 16 | many | . | TGTGCCAGCAGCTTTCAGGACAGCCCAATTAACTATGGCTACACCTTC | CASSFQDSPINYGYTF
TRBJ2-3 | TRBV29-1 | 13 | . | . | TGCAGCGTTGAAGTAGGGGCAGGGGATACGCAGTATTTT | CSVEVGAGDTQYF
TRBJ2-7 | TRBV5-1 | 13 | . | TRBD1 | TGCGCCAGCAGCTTGGAGGACAGGGGCGAGCAGTACTTC | CASSLEDRGEQYF
TRBJ2-7 | TRBV7-9 | 17 | . | TRBD1 | TGTGCCAGCAGCCCACTCCCCTGGGACAGGGGTAGAGGCGAGCAGTACTTC | CASSPLPWDRGRGEQYF
TRBJ2-3 | TRBV7-2 | 12 | . | . | TGTGCCAGCAGCTTTCTCGAGGGGTCTCGGTATTTT | CASSFLEGSRYF
TRBJ2-1 | TRBV19 | 14 | many | . | TGTGCCAGTAGTATAGATGGCCCGGGATATGAGCAGTTCTTC | CASSIDGPGYEQFF
TRBJ2-1 | TRBV12-3/TRBV12-4 | 15 | many | . | TGTGCCAGCAGAGAGGGGGGGGTAACAAACAATGAGCAGTTCTTC | CASREGGVTNNEQFF
TRBJ2-3 | TRBV6-1 | 11 | . | . | TGTGCCAGCAGTGATCTCAGGACGACGCCTTTT | CASSDLRTTPF
TRBJ1-2 | TRBV9 | 14 | . | . | TGTGCCAGCAGCGCACGACAGGAGCCTTATGGCTACACCTTC | CASSARQEPYGYTF
TRBJ1-1 | TRBV20-1 | 12 | . | . | TGCAGTGCTACGGAAATGAACACTGAAGCTTTCTTT | CSATEMNTEAFF
TRBJ2-7 | TRBV12-3/TRBV12-4 | 13 | . | . | TGTGCCAGCAGTCCACTTGGCGGATACGAGCAGTACTTC | CASSPLGGYEQYF
TRBJ2-3 | TRBV6-5 | 16 | . | TRBD2 | TGTGCCAGCAGTTACCGGGGGGTAGCGGCGGCAGATACGCAGTATTTT | CASSYRGVAAADTQYF
TRBJ2-7 | TRBV9 | 15 | . | . | TGTGCCAGCAGCGTAGATGCGGGCGCTACAGCCGAGCAGTACTTC | CASSVDAGATAEQYF
TRBJ2-3 | TRBV30 | 12 | . | . | TGTGCCTGGAGACCGGCCTCAGATACGCAGTATTTT | CAWRPASDTQYF
TRBJ2-7 | TRBV20-1 | 12 | . | . | TGCAGTGCTGAGCTAGCTTCCTACGAGCAGTACTTC | CSAELASYEQYF
TRBJ2-3 | TRBV7-2 | 14 | . | TRBD2 | TGTGCCAGCAGCTCTCATCCTAGCGGGAGGGGCCCACATTTT | CASSSHPSGRGPHF
TRBJ1-1 | TRBV7-9 | 14 | . | TRBD1 | TGTGCCAGCAGCGCACAGGGGGCGAACACTGAAGCTTTCTTT | CASSAQGANTEAFF
TRBJ2-1 | TRBV19 | 13 | . | . | TGTGCCAGTAGTATAGGAGGTTACAATGAGCAGTTCTTC | CASSIGGYNEQFF
TRBJ2-5 | TRBV25-1 | 14 | few | . | TGTGCCAGCACCGGCTCGGACCGACAAGAGACCCAGTACTTC | CASTGSDRQETQYF
TRBJ2-6 | TRBV12-3/TRBV12-4 | 16 | . | . | TGTGCCAGCAGTCCCCAGGGTTCCTCTGGGGCCAACGTCCTGACTTTC | CASSPQGSSGANVLTF
TRBJ1-1 | TRBV6-2/TRBV6-3 | 16 | . | . | TGTGCCAGCAGTTCTCCGGGACAAGACATGAACACTGAAGCTTTCTTT | CASSSPGQDMNTEAFF
TRBJ1-6 | TRBV11-2 | 14 | many | TRBD1 | TGTGCCAGCAGCTCGGGACAGGGTAATTCACCCCTCCACTTT | CASSSGQGNSPLHF
TRBJ1-4 | TRBV7-9 | 15 | many | . | TGTGCCAGCAGCTTAGTAGGGGAGGCTAATGAAAAACTGTTTTTT | CASSLVGEANEKLFF
TRBJ1-6 | TRBV7-9 | 14 | . | . | TGTGCCAGCAGCTTAAGGGGAAGGAATTCACCCCTCCACTTT | CASSLRGRNSPLHF
TRBJ2-2 | TRBV2 | 15 | . | TRBD1 | TGTGCCAGCAGTAGGACAGGGGGAAGTACCGGGGAGCTGTTTTTT | CASSRTGGSTGELFF
TRBJ1-2 | TRBV7-9 | 13 | . | . | TGTGCCAGCAGCTTATCCGTAAACTATGGCTACACCTTC | CASSLSVNYGYTF